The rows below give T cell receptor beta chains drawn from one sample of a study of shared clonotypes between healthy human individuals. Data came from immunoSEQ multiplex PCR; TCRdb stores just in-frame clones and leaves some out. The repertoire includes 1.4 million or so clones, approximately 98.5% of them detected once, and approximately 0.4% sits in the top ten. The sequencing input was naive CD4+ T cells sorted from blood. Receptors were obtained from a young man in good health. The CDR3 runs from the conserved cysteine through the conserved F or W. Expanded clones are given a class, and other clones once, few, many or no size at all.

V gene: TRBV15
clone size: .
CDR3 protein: CATSREGAGLSVTQYF

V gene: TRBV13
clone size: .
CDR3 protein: CASSLGSGTGGYEQYF

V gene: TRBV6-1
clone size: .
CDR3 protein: CASSEALSPTTYEQYF

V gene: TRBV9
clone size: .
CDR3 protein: CASSVGTDVGLLKNIQYF

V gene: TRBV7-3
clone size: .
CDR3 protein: CASSSPGTGSYNEQFF

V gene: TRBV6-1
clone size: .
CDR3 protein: CASSVSGAPYEQYF

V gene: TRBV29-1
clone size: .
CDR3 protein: CSVRKVGMVLEQFF

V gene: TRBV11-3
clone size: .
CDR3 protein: CASSLNSATGETQYF

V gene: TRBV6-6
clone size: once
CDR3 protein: CASSRTGSTGELFF

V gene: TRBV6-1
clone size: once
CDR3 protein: CASTRTAANQPQHF

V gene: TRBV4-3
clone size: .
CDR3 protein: CASSQALTSYEQYF

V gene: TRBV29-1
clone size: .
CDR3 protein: CSVSWSYEQYF

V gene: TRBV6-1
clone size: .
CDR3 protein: CASSDGTDFLSTDTQYF

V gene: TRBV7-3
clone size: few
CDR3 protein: CASSLNRNTEAFF

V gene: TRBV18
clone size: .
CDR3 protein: CASSPPGASYEQYF

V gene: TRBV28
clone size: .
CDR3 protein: CASSLRGGSNQPQHF

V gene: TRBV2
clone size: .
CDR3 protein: CASDVYNEQFF

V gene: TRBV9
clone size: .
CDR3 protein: CASSVVGLGELFF

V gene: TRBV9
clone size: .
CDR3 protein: CASSVSYSYGYTF

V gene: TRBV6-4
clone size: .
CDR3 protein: CASSDPRGEQFF

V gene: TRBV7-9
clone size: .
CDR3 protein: CASSQRQGVGELFF

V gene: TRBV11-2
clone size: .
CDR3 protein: CASSLDPGTGRYGYTF

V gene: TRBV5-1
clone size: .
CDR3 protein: CASRAQGITYEQYF

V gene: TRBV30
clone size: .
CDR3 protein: CAWSETYGYTF

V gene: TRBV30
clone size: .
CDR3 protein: CAWSRDRDTDTQYF

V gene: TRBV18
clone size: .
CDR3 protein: CASSPEGRENEKLFF

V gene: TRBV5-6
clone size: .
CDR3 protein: CASSMAVGELFF

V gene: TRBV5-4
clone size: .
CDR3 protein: CASSFLSGPPYEQYF

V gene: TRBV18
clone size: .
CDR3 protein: CASSPPVISNYGYTF

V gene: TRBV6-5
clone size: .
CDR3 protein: CASSYNSRGSGPSIF

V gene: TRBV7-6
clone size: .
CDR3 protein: CASSPTGTNYGYTF

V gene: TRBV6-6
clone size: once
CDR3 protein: CASSYLEPGQGYEQYF

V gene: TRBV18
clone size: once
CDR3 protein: CASSRTTARSYEQYF

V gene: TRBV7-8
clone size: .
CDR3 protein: CASTTGHYSNQPQHF

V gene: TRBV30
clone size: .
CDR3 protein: CATDSYNEQFF

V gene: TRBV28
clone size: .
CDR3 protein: CASSLKGVLEPQHF

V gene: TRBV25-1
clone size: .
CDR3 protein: CASSPNLGYGYTF

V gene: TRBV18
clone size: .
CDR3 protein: CASSLMSDRGIGGYTF

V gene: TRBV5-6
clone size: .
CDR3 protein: CASSLALAGGSYNEQFF

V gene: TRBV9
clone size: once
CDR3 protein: CASSVATLAPRAGGQRDTQYF

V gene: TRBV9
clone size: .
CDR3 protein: CASSPRLAGGPGDEQFF

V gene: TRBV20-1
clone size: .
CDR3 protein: CSANRNEQFF